A selection of T cell receptor beta chains follows, all from one sample in a study of human T cells and chemical hapten exposure. TCRdb ran MiXCR on the RACE reads and lists one entry per CDR3 protein. The table shows about 120,000 distinct CDR3 sequences, with approximately 13% occurring only once. The specimen was whole blood, collected in connection with sensitization to the hapten diphenylcyclopropenone (DPC). These receptors were taken from a woman aged 18-29 years with alopecia areata. Some clones in this sample may be carry-over from other donors' samples. Each CDR3 is given with its conserved first and last residue. D genes are given only for firm matches. A row's size may be missing; if present it is once, few, many or a size class.

j_call d_call clone_size v_call cdr3_aa cdr3_nt
TRBJ2-1 - few TRBV7-9 CASSRDNYNEQFF TGTGCCAGCAGCCGGGACAACTACAATGAGCAGTTCTTC
TRBJ1-1 - few TRBV11-3 CASSLKTVEAFF TGTGCCAGCAGCTTGAAGACGGTGGAAGCTTTCTTT
TRBJ1-1 - - TRBV27 CASSLSGAGNTEAFF TGTGCCAGCAGTTTATCGGGGGCGGGAAATACTGAAGCTTTCTTT
TRBJ1-2 TRBD1 - TRBV10-3 CAISKGAEGYTF TGTGCCATCAGCAAGGGGGCGGAGGGCTACACCTTC
TRBJ1-5 - - TRBV20-1 CSGHSPNQPQHF TGCAGTGGCCACAGTCCCAATCAGCCCCAGCATTTT
TRBJ1-6 - - TRBV20-1 CSARWGGPDSPLHF TGCAGTGCCCGGTGGGGGGGGCCGGATTCACCCCTCCACTTT
TRBJ2-1 - few TRBV7-6 CASSLVFLETNNEQFF TGTGCCAGCAGCTTAGTGTTTTTGGAGACGAACAATGAGCAGTTCTTC
TRBJ2-1 - - TRBV15 CATSTSPGNEQFF TGTGCCACCAGCACGTCCCCGGGCAATGAGCAGTTCTTC
TRBJ2-2 - many TRBV11-2 CASSRRQDTGELFF TGTGCCAGCAGCCGCAGACAGGACACCGGGGAGCTGTTTTTT
TRBJ2-2 - - TRBV9 CASSSAFGTGELFF TGTGCCAGCAGCTCCGCCTTCGGGACCGGGGAGCTGTTTTTT
TRBJ2-3 TRBD1 - TRBV9 CASSTDRGSDTQYF TGTGCCAGCAGCACGGACAGGGGTTCAGATACGCAGTATTTT
TRBJ2-1 - few TRBV7-3 CASSLMGSNEQFF TGTGCCAGCAGCTTAATGGGGTCCAATGAGCAGTTCTTC
TRBJ2-1 - few TRBV10-3 CATQDNEQFF TGTGCCACGCAAGACAATGAGCAGTTCTTC
TRBJ2-3 - few TRBV2 CAVKGGSTDTQYF TGTGCCGTAAAAGGCGGAAGCACAGATACGCAGTATTTT
TRBJ2-3 TRBD2 - TRBV7-9 CASSLTSLTDTQYF TGTGCCAGCAGCTTGACTAGCCTCACAGATACGCAGTATTTT
TRBJ2-3 TRBD2 - TRBV20-1 CSAVNSGGGTDTQYF TGCAGTGCTGTTAATTCGGGGGGGGGCACAGATACGCAGTATTTT
TRBJ2-7 - many TRBV6-5 CASKSRPTSRGYEQYF TGTGCCAGCAAAAGTCGTCCTACCAGCCGAGGATACGAGCAGTACTTC
TRBJ2-1 - few TRBV21-1 CASPSNEQFF TGTGCCAGCCCCTCCAATGAGCAGTTCTTC
TRBJ1-1 - - TRBV4-3 CASSPTGTANTEAFF TGCGCCAGCAGCCCGACCGGGACGGCGAACACTGAAGCTTTCTTT
TRBJ1-1 - - TRBV18 CASSPQSGTEAFF TGTGCCAGCTCCCCGCAGTCAGGGACAGAAGCTTTCTTT
TRBJ2-1 TRBD1 - TRBV5-4 CASSFKAGTGGNEQFF TGTGCCAGCAGCTTTAAGGCCGGGACAGGGGGCAATGAGCAGTTCTTC
TRBJ2-1 - many TRBV20-1 CSASSVEPSSYNEQFF TGCAGTGCTAGTAGTGTCGAGCCGAGCTCCTACAATGAGCAGTTCTTC
TRBJ1-1 - many TRBV7-2 CASSWRMLSGDTEAFF TGTGCCAGCAGCTGGAGAATGCTTTCAGGGGACACTGAAGCTTTCTTT
TRBJ2-5 TRBD1 few TRBV20-1 CSASGQGIQTQYF TGCAGTGCTAGCGGACAGGGTATCCAGACCCAGTACTTC
TRBJ2-2 - many TRBV6-2/TRBV6-3 CASNQGANTGELFF TGTGCCAGCAATCAGGGTGCGAACACCGGGGAGCTGTTTTTT
TRBJ1-4 - - TRBV7-2 CASSPGGLGEKLFF TGTGCCAGCAGCCCGGGAGGGCTTGGTGAAAAACTGTTTTTT
TRBJ1-1 - few TRBV7-6 CASSLVWGRDTEAFF TGTGCCAGCAGCTTAGTTTGGGGGCGCGACACTGAAGCTTTCTTT
TRBJ1-1 - many TRBV7-8 CASRPPGVPNTEAFF TGTGCCAGCAGGCCCCCCGGCGTCCCGAACACTGAAGCTTTCTTT
TRBJ2-5 - many TRBV6-5 CASTLTGRGTQYF TGTGCCAGCACCTTAACGGGGCGGGGGACCCAGTACTTC
TRBJ1-4 TRBD1 - TRBV5-4 CASSAGQGDEKLFF TGTGCCAGCAGCGCGGGACAGGGGGACGAAAAACTGTTTTTT
TRBJ1-1 TRBD1 - TRBV6-6 CASSYPDRVRNTEAFF TGTGCCAGCAGTTACCCGGACAGGGTTCGGAACACTGAAGCTTTCTTT
TRBJ2-6 - - TRBV5-1 CASSTFSGANVLTF TGCGCCAGCAGCACATTCTCTGGGGCCAACGTCCTGACTTTC
TRBJ2-7 - few TRBV15 CATSRDLLGEQYF TGTGCCACCAGCAGAGATCTTCTGGGTGAGCAGTACTTC
TRBJ1-1 TRBD1 few TRBV6-5 CASSYGQGGQNTEAFF TGTGCCAGCAGTTACGGGCAGGGGGGACAGAACACTGAAGCTTTCTTT
TRBJ1-4 - - TRBV7-2 CASSLRWARAYEKLFF TGTGCCAGCAGCTTAAGGTGGGCCAGAGCCTATGAAAAACTGTTTTTT
TRBJ2-2 - - TRBV12-3/TRBV12-4 CASSLRTMTGELFF TGTGCCAGCAGTTTACGGACAATGACCGGGGAGCTGTTTTTT
TRBJ2-2 TRBD1 many TRBV2 CASSGTGGTGELFF TGTGCCAGCAGCGGGACAGGGGGGACCGGGGAGCTGTTTTTT
TRBJ1-6 - few TRBV11-1 CASSLISSYNSPLHF TGTGCCAGCAGCTTAATCAGCTCCTATAATTCACCCCTCCACTTT
TRBJ1-4 - - TRBV2 CASRPWGRGGEKLFF TGTGCCAGCAGGCCCTGGGGCAGGGGTGGTGAAAAACTGTTTTTT
TRBJ2-1 - few TRBV20-1 CSAIFNEQFF TGCAGTGCTATTTTTAATGAGCAGTTCTTC
TRBJ2-3 TRBD2 - TRBV5-4 CASSFGTSGGRYTDTQYF TGTGCCAGCAGCTTCGGGACTAGCGGGGGGCGGTACACAGATACGCAGTATTTT
TRBJ2-7 - many TRBV7-2 CASSLEGGSYEQYF TGTGCCAGCAGCTTAGAGGGCGGTTCCTACGAGCAGTACTTC
TRBJ1-1 - few TRBV18 CASSPRSQNTEAFF TGTGCCAGCTCACCACGATCACAGAACACTGAAGCTTTCTTT
TRBJ1-2 - many TRBV5-6 CASSFSGALWGYTF TGTGCCAGCAGCTTTTCAGGGGCCTTATGGGGCTACACCTTC
TRBJ2-5 - - TRBV11-2 CASSLHPHAYQETQYF TGTGCCAGCAGCTTGCATCCCCATGCCTACCAGGAGACCCAGTACTTC
TRBJ2-3 TRBD1 many TRBV7-9 CASSPSGTGGSSGADTQYF TGTGCCAGCAGCCCATCCGGGACAGGGGGCTCAAGTGGCGCAGATACGCAGTATTTT
TRBJ1-6 - few TRBV6-6 CASSYNSYNSPLHF TGTGCCAGCAGTTACAACAGCTATAATTCACCCCTCCACTTT
TRBJ2-1 TRBD2 few TRBV20-1 CSAREAGGPDEQFF TGCAGTGCTAGAGAAGCGGGGGGGCCGGATGAGCAGTTCTTC
TRBJ2-1 TRBD2 - TRBV28 CASREVTTSGGDEQFF TGTGCCAGCAGAGAGGTTACCACTAGCGGGGGTGATGAGCAGTTCTTC
TRBJ1-2 - many TRBV7-9 CASSDRTDNYGYTF TGTGCCAGCAGCGACAGGACAGATAACTATGGCTACACCTTC
TRBJ2-1 TRBD1 - TRBV18 CASSPGTGYNEQFF TGTGCCAGCTCACCCGGGACAGGTTACAATGAGCAGTTCTTC
TRBJ1-6 - - TRBV30 CAWSVVWPSGNSPLHF TGTGCCTGGAGTGTAGTCTGGCCTTCGGGTAATTCACCCCTCCACTTT
TRBJ2-7 TRBD2 - TRBV4-3 CANSQLVTSFYEQYF TGCGCCAACAGCCAACTCGTGACTAGCTTCTACGAGCAGTACTTC
TRBJ2-5 TRBD1 many TRBV12-3/TRBV12-4 CASSYRGQETQYF TGTGCCAGCAGTTACAGGGGCCAAGAGACCCAGTACTTC
TRBJ2-7 TRBD2 - TRBV11-2 CASTPGGTSYEQYF TGTGCCAGCACCCCCGGGGGGACCTCCTACGAGCAGTACTTC
TRBJ1-1 TRBD1 - TRBV30 CACLPEGTAIVNTEAFF TGTGCCTGCCTACCTGAAGGGACAGCTATCGTGAACACTGAAGCTTTCTTT
TRBJ1-1 - few TRBV29-1 CSVESGQPNTEAFF TGCAGCGTTGAATCGGGCCAGCCGAACACTGAAGCTTTCTTT
TRBJ2-6 - - TRBV10-2 CASSDGASGANVLTF TGCGCCAGCAGTGATGGGGCCTCTGGGGCCAACGTCCTGACTTTC